This TCR beta chain was recovered during a study of TIL therapy for anti-PD-1-resistant metastatic lung cancer. Study context: Several tumors were EGFR-mutant and two were ALK-rearranged.

Trimming stripped 5 bases from V and 4 bases from J, with 11 bases between. This CDR3 comprises 13 residues. Germline V gene data show CDR1 as MNHNY and CDR2 as SVGAGI (reference sequence). This was the immunoSEQ v3 assay. Assay used: immunoSEQ multiplex PCR; TCRdb lists only in-frame clones, some missing. The sample has 25,000 to 30,000 clones; roughly two thirds are singletons. The time point denotes: pre-treatment sample, taken before nivolumab and TIL therapy. Pleural nodules or supraclavicular lymph nodes made up most of the excised metastases sampled. The receptor was isolated from a woman aged 30-79 years with non-small cell lung cancer. The source material was tumor tissue, sampled at baseline. This chain joins TRBV6-6 and TRBJ1-2; D might be TRBD1 (5 bases). Written as DNA, the CDR3 is TGTGCCAGCAGTATCCCAGGGAGCTATGGCTACACCTTC. It specifies CASSIPGSYGYTF.